The 26 T cell receptor beta chains in this list originate from one sample, sequenced in a study of identical twins. TCRdb fed the 5' RACE reads into MiXCR, producing one record per CDR3 protein. The sample shows roughly 250,000 distinct CDR3 sequences, around 15% of them seen only once. The sample comprised memory (CD45RO+) T cells sorted from blood. The receptors come from a woman in her late teens or twenties in good health.

In this sample, this clonotype turned up a few times. Here the CDR3 DNA reads TGTGCCATCGTGGGACAGGGAGATACTGAAGCTTTCTTT. Its translation: CAIVGQGDTEAFF. The genes are TRBV10-3 and TRBJ1-1; 9 nucleotides agree with TRBD1. CDR3 length: 13 amino acids. CDR1 is ENHRY and CDR2 is SYGVKD in the germline V gene. Trimming cost V 8 bases and J 5 bases; bases outside gene matches: 6.

The chain is built from TRBV5-1 and TRBJ1-4; the match to TRBD1 covers 7 bases. The V segment lost 4 bases and the J segment 3 bases; nucleotides outside the gene matches: 3. This CDR3 is built from 14 residues. Germline V lookup: CDR1 SGHRS, CDR2 YFSETQ. CDR3 sequence: CASSPDRPNEKLFF. Written as DNA, the CDR3 is TGCGCCAGCAGCCCGGACAGGCCTAATGAAAAACTGTTTTTT.

A word on this clonotype: The CDR3 does not end in the conserved phenylalanine or tryptophan, so this is likely a read error. The limits of the CDR3 on the DNA are not certain, so only TCRdb's listed CDR3 is given. The J gene is TRBJ2-2, the V gene TRBV5-8; the table calls TRBD1, which could not be checked here. Termini included, the CDR3 measures 14 amino acids. Per germline, CDR1 SGHTS and CDR2 YDEGEE. This CDR3 reads CAIRPWGHTGALLC.

This rearrangement joins TRBV7-9 to TRBJ2-2; D remains ambiguous. The CDR3 totals 12 residues. Between the trimmed V and J ends, which lost 3 bases and 8 bases, there was a span of 7 bases. Germline lookup yields CDR1 SEHNR and CDR2 FQNEAQ (reference sequence). CDR3 nucleotide sequence: TGTGCCAGCAGCTTTCTAGAGGGGGAGCTGTTTTTT. Translated: CASSFLEGELFF.

This clonotype showed up just a few times. The gene calls are TRBV20-1 and TRBJ2-3, with unresolved D. The CDR3 has 13 residues. Trimming pared 3 bases from V and 1 base from J, leaving 8 bases between. Per the germline V gene, CDR1 is DFQATT and CDR2 is SNEGSKA (reference sequence). The CDR3 nucleotides read TGCAGTGCTAGGAACCCCCGCACAGATACGCAGTATTTT. Its translation is CSARNPRTDTQYF.

The chain has TRBV28 and TRBJ1-2; TRBD1 is a possible D gene (5 bases). This CDR3 is 14 amino acids long. Germline V lookup: CDR1 MDHEN, CDR2 SYDVKM. V was clipped by 2 bases and J by 4 bases, with 11 bases between them. The CDR3 spells CASSLGAGLYGYTF. For the CDR3, the DNA is TGTGCCAGCAGTTTAGGGGCAGGGCTCTATGGCTACACCTTC.

This clonotype was counted between two and nine times. CDR3 protein: CASHIHRPEDGYTF. The DNA for the CDR3 is TGTGCCAGCCATATACACAGACCCGAGGATGGCTACACCTTC. V gene TRBV12-3 or TRBV12-4 combines with J gene TRBJ1-2; D unclear. This CDR3 spans 14 amino acids. Trimming took 8 bases from V and 6 from J, leaving 19 bases between them.

The chain recombines TRBV2 with TRBJ2-4, with 7 bases matching TRBD2. J was trimmed by 3 bases and V by 6 bases; bases with no gene match: 5. Germline V lookup: CDR1 SNHLY, CDR2 FYNNEI. The CDR3 covers 14 residues. The CDR3 coding sequence is TGTGCCAGCAGACTAGCGCCTAACAAAAACATTCAGTACTTC. Translating it yields CASRLAPNKNIQYF. Drawing the rest from reference TRBV2 and TRBJ2-4, the complete variable domain is EPEVTQTPSHQVTQMGQEVILRCVPISNHLYFYWYRQILGQKVEFLVSFYNNEISEKSEIFDDQFSVERPDGSNFTLKIRSTKLEDSAMYFCASRLAPNKNIQYFGAGTRLSVL.

The chain has TRBV10-3 and TRBJ1-3; the D gene is possibly TRBD1 (6 bases). The CDR3 is 15 amino acids. V was cut by 0 bases and J by 2 bases, with 8 bases left in between. Germline CDR1 reads ENHRY; CDR2 reads SYGVKD. The CDR3 loop reads CAISESRQAGNTIYF. The CDR3 DNA is TGTGCCATCAGTGAGTCGAGACAGGCTGGAAACACCATATATTTT.

The rearrangement joins TRBV10-3 to TRBJ1-1; 7 nucleotides align to TRBD1. The CDR3 length is 14 residues. Germline-derived CDR1 and CDR2 are ENHRY and SYGVKD. The trim removed 4 bases at V and 7 bases at J, leaving 9 bases unmatched. In DNA, the CDR3 is TGTGCCATCAGTGTAGCACAGGGGAAAGATGAAGCTTTCTTT. Translating it yields CAISVAQGKDEAFF.

The V call is TRBV6-5, the J call TRBJ1-2; no definite D call. The CDR3 is 14 amino acids. Trimming took 2 bases from V and 7 from J, leaving 14 bases between them. Looked up from germline, CDR1 is MNHEY and CDR2 is SVGAGI. This CDR3 is CASSYDGSGRGYTF. CDR3 bases: TGTGCCAGCAGTTACGACGGGTCGGGTCGTGGCTACACCTTC.

This clonotype was picked up many times. The chain links TRBV12-3 or TRBV12-4 to TRBJ2-7, with 9 bases fitting TRBD1. This CDR3 spans 17 amino acids. The J segment lost 6 bases and the V segment lost 0 bases, leaving 12 bases of the junction unmatched. CDR3 sequence: CASSLASRDRAPREQYF. In DNA form, the CDR3 reads TGTGCCAGCAGTTTAGCGAGCCGGGACAGGGCCCCTCGCGAGCAGTACTTC.

This sequence joins TRBV7-2 and TRBJ1-1; tentatively, D is TRBD1 (6 bases). CDR3 length equals 20 residues. Trimming took 0 bases from V and 1 from J, leaving 24 bases between them. CDR1 is SGHTA and CDR2 is FQGNSA in the germline V gene. CDR3 DNA sequence: TGTGCCAGCAGCTTAGCTCCCCCGGCTCGGTTCGGACAGAGGAACACTGAAGCTTTCTTT. Translating it yields CASSLAPPARFGQRNTEAFF.

The sample holds a few counts of this clonotype. The chain recombines TRBV5-6 with TRBJ2-1, with 7 bases fitting TRBD2. The trim removed 6 bases at V and 0 bases at J, leaving 9 bases unmatched. Germline V gene lookup returns CDR1 SGHDT and CDR2 YYEEEE. There are 16 residues in the CDR3. CDR3 coding DNA: TGTGCCAGCACCATGGGAGGGCACAGCTCCTACAATGAGCAGTTCTTC. It translates to CASTMGGHSSYNEQFF.

This clonotype appeared a few times. The rearrangement joins TRBV4-2 to TRBJ1-1, with no clear D. The CDR3 extends over 14 amino acids. CDR1 and CDR2 (germline): LGHNA, YNFKEQ. Trimming cost V 0 bases and J 1 base, with 6 bases left between them. This CDR3 is CASSQELRNTEAFF. The DNA for the CDR3 is TGTGCCAGCAGCCAAGAACTACGGAACACTGAAGCTTTCTTT.

The chain carries TRBV7-9 and TRBJ2-1, with a possible D match to TRBD2 (6 bases). Between the trimmed V and J ends, which lost 4 bases and 3 bases, there was a span of 16 bases. Germline CDR1 reads SEHNR; CDR2 reads FQNEAQ (reference sequence). There are 16 residues in the CDR3. Written as DNA, the CDR3 is TGTGCCAGCAGCTCGCGAGGCGGGGTGAACTACAATGAGCAGTTCTTC. Translating it yields CASSSRGGVNYNEQFF.

This clonotype showed up just a few times. The chain joins TRBV27 to TRBJ2-5; 11 positions match TRBD2. In germline, CDR1 is MNHEY, CDR2 SMNVEV (reference sequence). The length of the CDR3 is 16 residues. Unmatched junction bases numbered 7, after V lost 6 bases and J lost 1 base. CDR3 protein: CASRKIAGGTQETQYF. In nucleotides, the CDR3 is TGTGCCAGCAGAAAAATAGCGGGAGGGACCCAAGAGACCCAGTACTTC.

This clonotype appeared a single time. V and J are TRBV10-3 and TRBJ2-1, with TRBD2 identical over 12 bases. Germline CDR1 reads ENHRY; CDR2 reads SYGVKD. The CDR3 extends over 16 amino acids. V shed 4 bases, J shed 1 base, and the junction held 2 bases outside the gene matches. CDR3 DNA sequence: TGTGCCATCAGTGGGACTAGCGGGAAATCCTACAATGAGCAGTTCTTC. Amino acids: CAISGTSGKSYNEQFF.

In this sample, this clonotype turned up many times. The V call is TRBV12-3 or TRBV12-4, the J call TRBJ1-3; no clear D gene. V was cut by 4 bases and J by 6 bases, with 10 bases left in between. CDR3 size: 13 residues. CDR3 amino acids: CASSSSGENTIYF. CDR3 DNA: TGTGCCAGCAGTTCAAGCGGGGAAAACACCATATATTTT.

This clonotype was seen many times. The chain uses TRBV12-3 or TRBV12-4 and TRBJ2-2, with 9 bases that match TRBD1. Trimming cost V 7 bases and J 2 bases; bases outside gene matches: 2. The CDR3 contains 14 residues. CDR3 sequence: CASKGQGNTGELFF. CDR3 bases: TGTGCCAGCAAGGGACAGGGTAACACCGGGGAGCTGTTTTTT.

The chain recombines TRBV10-3 with TRBJ2-7; 7 bases map to TRBD2. Germline loops: CDR1 ENHRY, CDR2 SYGVKD. The CDR3 length is 13 residues. J gave up 2 bases and V 10 bases, and 8 bases lay outside the gene matches. The CDR3 nucleotides are TGTGCCACCACTGGGACTACTGCCTACGAGCAGTACTTC. Protein: CATTGTTAYEQYF.

The J gene is TRBJ2-1, the V gene TRBV11-3, with 9 bases matching TRBD1. With V trimmed by 4 bases and J by 6 bases, 7 bases remained unmatched. Germline CDR1 SGHNT, CDR2 YENEEA. The CDR3 runs 15 residues. CDR3 sequence reads: CASSSTGGVTNEQFF. The CDR3 nucleotides read TGTGCCAGCAGCTCCACAGGGGGCGTGACCAATGAGCAGTTCTTC.

The gene calls are TRBV12-3 or TRBV12-4 and TRBJ1-2; D is undetermined. V was shortened by 7 bases and J by 7 bases, with 13 bases between the two germline ends. This CDR3 has 12 residues. CDR3 sequence (DNA): TGTGCCAGCACCCGTGAATATGGTGGCTACACCTTC. Amino acids: CASTREYGGYTF.

The rearrangement links TRBV9 to TRBJ2-5; 9 positions agree with TRBD1. Per the germline V gene, CDR1 is SGDLS and CDR2 is YYNGEE. Trimming took 0 bases from V and 4 from J; bases not matched to a gene: 4. The CDR3 has 15 residues. The CDR3 bases are TGTGCCAGCAGCGTAGTGGGACAGGGTGGAGAGACCCAGTACTTC. It encodes CASSVVGQGGETQYF. The whole variable domain, remainder taken from reference TRBV9 and TRBJ2-5, is DSGVTQTPKHLITATGQRVTLRCSPRSGDLSVYWYQQSLDQGLQFLIQYYNGEERAKGNILERFSAQQFPDLHSELNLSSLELGDSALYFCASSVVGQGGETQYFGPGTRLLVL.

This clonotype was picked up many times. The chain joins TRBV11-1 to TRBJ1-1; D remains unclear. This CDR3 contains 14 residues. Germline lookup yields CDR1 SGHAT and CDR2 FQDESV (reference sequence). Deletions cut 2 bases from V and 1 base from J, with 8 bases between. The CDR3 sequence: CASSLRRGNTEAFF. The CDR3 nucleotides are TGTGCCAGCAGCTTACGCAGAGGGAACACTGAAGCTTTCTTT.

The rearrangement joins TRBV7-9 to TRBJ1-2, with 8 bases matching TRBD1. Germline assignment: CDR1 SEHNR and CDR2 FQNEAQ (reference sequence). The CDR3 loop spans 15 amino acids. V was pared by 4 bases and J by 3 bases, with 7 bases of the junction left unmatched. The chain's CDR3 is CASSSQGAGYYGYTF. Written as DNA, the CDR3 is TGTGCCAGCAGCTCCCAGGGGGCTGGGTACTATGGCTACACCTTC.